This T cell receptor (beta chain) stems from a study of blood T cell repertoires in COVID-19. About the research overall: Whether acute or convalescent, the COVID-19 samples came from the United States, Italy and Spain.

There are a few counts of this clone. Measured with immunoSEQ multiplex PCR; TCRdb has only the in-frame clones, and not every one. The table has 90,000 or so clones, approximately 88% seen once. The CDR3 has 13 amino acids. Trimming left V 4 bases short and J 6 bases short, with 8 bases between. CDR1 SGHRS and CDR2 YFSETQ come from the germline V gene. Sequences were obtained from peripheral blood. This sequence was found in a woman aged 60 to 75 with COVID-19, enrolled during active disease. V is TRBV5-1 and J is TRBJ1-6; no reliable D call. DNA for the CDR3: TGCGCCAGCAGCCCGTGGAGTAATTCACCCCTCCACTTT. It encodes CASSPWSNSPLHF.